The rows below give T cell receptor beta chains drawn from one sample of a study of blood T cell repertoires in COVID-19. The assay was immunoSEQ multiplex PCR, and TCRdb's table has in-frame clones only and misses some. The sample includes approximately 120,000 clones, about 70% of them seen just once. The source material was peripheral blood. The receptors derive from a man older than 75 with COVID-19, enrolled during active disease. Both conserved end residues are part of each CDR3. The D gene is left open where the match is weak. Some rows have no size entry. The others give once, few or many, or a class for an expanded clone.

>TRBJ1-3|15|TRBV7-2|.|.
TGTGCCAGCAGCTTCGCAGGGTGGGCTGGAAACACCATATATTTT
CASSFAGWAGNTIYF
>TRBJ2-1|16|TRBV7-9|TRBD2|.
TGTGCCAGCAGCTATAGACCGGGACTAGCGGACAATGAGCAGTTCTTC
CASSYRPGLADNEQFF
>TRBJ1-2|13|TRBV7-3|TRBD1|.
TGTGCCAGCAGCTACTCAGGGGGTTGGGGCTACACCTTC
CASSYSGGWGYTF
>TRBJ1-2|14|TRBV24-1|.|.
TGTGCCACCAGTGCCGTAGACAGGCCAGATGGCTACACCTTC
CATSAVDRPDGYTF
>TRBJ2-7|15|TRBV18|TRBD1|.
TGTGCCAGCTCCCCCCCGGGACAGGGTGACTACGAGCAGTACTTC
CASSPPGQGDYEQYF
>TRBJ2-5|15|TRBV6-2/TRBV6-3|TRBD2|.
TGTGCCAGCAGTTTAGCGGGAGGGCCTCTGGAGACCCAGTACTTC
CASSLAGGPLETQYF
>TRBJ1-3|16|TRBV5-1|.|.
TGCGCCAGCAGCTCAGACCCCCAGGTTGGTGGAAACACCATATATTTT
CASSSDPQVGGNTIYF
>TRBJ1-6|16|TRBV7-9|TRBD1|once
TGTGCCAGCAGCTTAGCGACAGGGGGCGGGAATTCACCCCTCCACTTT
CASSLATGGGNSPLHF
>TRBJ2-3|16|TRBV11-3|TRBD2|.
TGTGCCAGCAGCCTTGGACTAGCCCCTAGCACAGATACGCAGTATTTT
CASSLGLAPSTDTQYF
>TRBJ1-6|18|TRBV18|.|once
TGTGCCAGCTCACCCCAATACTTCCAGGGTTGGAATAATTCACCCCTCCACTTT
CASSPQYFQGWNNSPLHF
>TRBJ2-5|15|TRBV4-1|TRBD2|.
TGCGCCAGCAGCCAAGGGGGAGCGGGAGTGAAGACCCAGTACTTC
CASSQGGAGVKTQYF
>TRBJ2-1|14|TRBV6-5|TRBD2|once
TGTGCCAGCAGTTTAGGGACTAGCGGGAATGAGCAGTTCTTC
CASSLGTSGNEQFF
>TRBJ2-7|11|TRBV9|.|.
TGTGGTCCGGTGAGCTCCTACGAGCAGTACTTC
CGPVSSYEQYF
>TRBJ2-5|12|TRBV29-1|.|few
TGCAGCGTTGAAGGACTGCAAGAGACCCAGTACTTC
CSVEGLQETQYF
>TRBJ2-7|14|TRBV6-5|TRBD1|.
TGTGCCAGCAGTTCACCGGGACAGTTCTACGAGCAGTACTTC
CASSSPGQFYEQYF
>TRBJ2-7|18|TRBV4-2|TRBD2|.
TGTGCCAGCAGCCAAGATTGGGGGAGCGGGAGGGCCGTAGACGAGCAGTACTTC
CASSQDWGSGRAVDEQYF
>TRBJ1-1|15|TRBV6-5|.|.
TGTGCCAGCAGTAGGGGGACTACGGGGACCACTGAAGCTTTCTTT
CASSRGTTGTTEAFF
>TRBJ1-6|17|TRBV28|TRBD1|.
TGTGCCAGCAGTTTATACTCTTATGTGCAGGGGGGATCACCCCTCCACTTT
CASSLYSYVQGGSPLHF
>TRBJ2-2|15|TRBV20-1|TRBD2|.
TGCAGTGCTAGTTATCGGGAGGGAAACACCGGGGAGCTGTTTTTT
CSASYREGNTGELFF
>TRBJ2-7|14|TRBV5-4|TRBD1|few
TGTGCCAGCAGCTTGGACCAGGGGGCCTACGAGCAGTACTTC
CASSLDQGAYEQYF
>TRBJ1-4|14|TRBV5-1|TRBD1|.
TGCGCCAGCAGCTCACAGGGGGCCAATGAAAAACTGTTTTTT
CASSSQGANEKLFF
>TRBJ1-1|11|TRBV20-1|.|.
TGCAGTGCTATACAGGTCACTGAAGCTTTCTTT
CSAIQVTEAFF
>TRBJ1-5|18|TRBV19|TRBD1|.
TGTGCCAGTAGTATCGAAGGACAGGGGGCTTATAGCAATCAGCCCCAGCATTTT
CASSIEGQGAYSNQPQHF
>TRBJ1-2|15|TRBV7-2|.|.
TGTGCCAGCAGCTTAGGTGGCAGGTTGTCGTATGGCTACACCTTC
CASSLGGRLSYGYTF
>TRBJ2-3|18|TRBV28|TRBD2|few
TGTGCCAGCAGGCTCGAACCCCGGACTAGCGGTTACACAGATACGCAGTATTTT
CASRLEPRTSGYTDTQYF
>TRBJ2-1|16|TRBV6-5|.|.
TGTGCCAGCAGTTACTCGACTTCACAGGGAAGTGGTGGGCAGTTCTTC
CASSYSTSQGSGGQFF
>TRBJ2-1|14|TRBV3-1/TRBV3-2|.|many
TGTGCCAGCAGCCCAATCGGGGGGCGGGAAGAGCAGTTCTTC
CASSPIGGREEQFF
>TRBJ1-3|14|TRBV28|TRBD1|.
TGTGCCAGCAGTGGACAGGGGACTGGAAACACCATATATTTT
CASSGQGTGNTIYF
>TRBJ2-1|15|TRBV5-1|TRBD1|.
TGCGCCAGCAGCTTGGGGGACAGGGATAAGGATGAGCAGTTCTTC
CASSLGDRDKDEQFF
>TRBJ1-2|18|TRBV30|.|few
TGTGCCTGGAGTGTACCGGAAGAGGGACACGTCCTACTTGGGGTCTACACCTTC
CAWSVPEEGHVLLGVYTF
>TRBJ2-1|15|TRBV6-2/TRBV6-3|TRBD2|.
TGTGCCAGCAGCCAAGCGGGAGGGATCTACAATGAGCAGTTCTTC
CASSQAGGIYNEQFF
>TRBJ2-1|16|TRBV10-2|TRBD2|.
TGCGCCAGCAGTGAGTATGCTAGCGGGAGGAGCAATGAGCAGTTCTTC
CASSEYASGRSNEQFF
>TRBJ2-1|16|TRBV5-1|TRBD2|.
TGCGCCAGCAGCCCTTGGACTAGCGATCCATACAATGAGCAGTTCTTC
CASSPWTSDPYNEQFF
>TRBJ1-5|14|TRBV2|.|.
TGTGCCAGCAGTGCTCAGGGTAGCCGTCAGCCCCAGCATTTT
CASSAQGSRQPQHF
>TRBJ2-1|16|TRBV5-6|TRBD1|.
TGTGCCAGCAGCTTGGGCCCCGGACAGGGGAACAATGAGCAGTTCTTC
CASSLGPGQGNNEQFF
>TRBJ1-5|17|TRBV11-2|.|.
TGTGCCAGCAGCTTATGGGCCTCGAGGGCCCCAAATCAGCCCCAGCATTTT
CASSLWASRAPNQPQHF
>TRBJ2-1|13|TRBV19|TRBD2|.
TGTGCCAGTAGTATGCTAGCGGGAGATGAGCAGTTCTTC
CASSMLAGDEQFF
>TRBJ2-5|15|TRBV15|TRBD1|.
TGTGCCACCAGCAGAACCCGGACAGGGGGAGAGACCCAGTACTTC
CATSRTRTGGETQYF
>TRBJ1-6|14|TRBV28|TRBD1|.
TGTGCCAGCAGTAGCGGGACAGGTCATTCACCCCTCCACTTT
CASSSGTGHSPLHF
>TRBJ2-5|14|TRBV9|.|.
TGTGCCAGCAGCGTAGACCGACGGGAAGAGACCCAGTACTTC
CASSVDRREETQYF
>TRBJ1-2|14|TRBV5-6|TRBD1|.
TGTGCCAGCAGCTTGGGGACAGGGCTTCATGGCTACACCTTC
CASSLGTGLHGYTF
>TRBJ1-2|16|TRBV7-8|TRBD1|.
TGTGCCAGCAGCCCCTGGACAGGGCTGGGTAACTATGGCTACACCTTC
CASSPWTGLGNYGYTF
>TRBJ1-1|14|TRBV29-1|.|.
TGCAGCGTTACCGGACGGTCAGGGGACACTGAAGCTTTCTTT
CSVTGRSGDTEAFF
>TRBJ2-1|15|TRBV4-2|.|.
TGTGCCAGCAGCCAAGGCGATAGCTCCTACAATGAGCAGTTCTTC
CASSQGDSSYNEQFF
>TRBJ2-3|15|TRBV7-6|.|.
TGTGCCAGCAGCCCCACCCAGCGGGGCACAGATACGCAGTATTTT
CASSPTQRGTDTQYF
>TRBJ2-3|16|TRBV28|.|few
TGTGCCAGCAGTAGGGCGCAGGGGACGGGTACAGATACGCAGTATTTT
CASSRAQGTGTDTQYF
>TRBJ2-1|15|TRBV7-9|TRBD2|once
TGTGCCGTGACGGGGGTAGCGGGAGGGAGCTATGAGCAGTTCTTC
CAVTGVAGGSYEQFF
>TRBJ2-3|15|TRBV9|.|.
TGTGCCAGCAGCTTAGCGTCACCCCGGGGGGATACGCAGTATTTT
CASSLASPRGDTQYF
>TRBJ2-1|13|TRBV5-5|.|.
TGTGCCAGCAGCTTGGAAGGGAGCAATGAGCAGTTCTTC
CASSLEGSNEQFF
>TRBJ2-5|15|TRBV7-2|.|.
TGTGCCAGCAGCGTCGTGCAGGGGTTTGAAGAGACCCAGTACTTC
CASSVVQGFEETQYF
>TRBJ1-2|12|TRBV14|TRBD1|.
TGTGCCAGCAGCCCGGACAGGGCTGGCTACACCTTC
CASSPDRAGYTF
>TRBJ2-7|14|TRBV6-5|.|.
TGTGCCAGCAGTTATCGAACAGGGAAATACGAGCAGTACTTC
CASSYRTGKYEQYF
>TRBJ1-1|15|TRBV9|TRBD1|.
TGTGCCAGCAGCCCCCGACAGGGGGCTTACACTGAAGCTTTCTTT
CASSPRQGAYTEAFF
>TRBJ1-1|13|TRBV2|TRBD1|once
TGTGCCAGCAAACCCGGACAGGAGAGTGAAGCTTTCTTT
CASKPGQESEAFF
>TRBJ2-7|14|TRBV19|.|.
TGTGCCAGTAGTATAGTCGGGGGGCCCTACGAGCAGTACTTC
CASSIVGGPYEQYF
>TRBJ2-1|15|TRBV4-1|.|few
TGCGCCAGCAGCCTTTTCATGGCAGGCTACAATGAGCAGTTCTTC
CASSLFMAGYNEQFF
>TRBJ2-2|18|TRBV7-2|TRBD2|.
TGTGCCAGCAGCCGCGGGACTAGCCTTTTGGGTTGGACCGGGGAGCTGTTTTTT
CASSRGTSLLGWTGELFF
>TRBJ1-1|14|TRBV19|TRBD1|.
TGTGCCAGTAGTTCAAACAGGGGGCTGCGAGAAGCTTTCTTT
CASSSNRGLREAFF
>TRBJ2-2|15|TRBV27|TRBD1|.
TGTGCCAGCAGTTTCGAGGGGGCGAGCACCGGGGAGCTGTTTTTT
CASSFEGASTGELFF